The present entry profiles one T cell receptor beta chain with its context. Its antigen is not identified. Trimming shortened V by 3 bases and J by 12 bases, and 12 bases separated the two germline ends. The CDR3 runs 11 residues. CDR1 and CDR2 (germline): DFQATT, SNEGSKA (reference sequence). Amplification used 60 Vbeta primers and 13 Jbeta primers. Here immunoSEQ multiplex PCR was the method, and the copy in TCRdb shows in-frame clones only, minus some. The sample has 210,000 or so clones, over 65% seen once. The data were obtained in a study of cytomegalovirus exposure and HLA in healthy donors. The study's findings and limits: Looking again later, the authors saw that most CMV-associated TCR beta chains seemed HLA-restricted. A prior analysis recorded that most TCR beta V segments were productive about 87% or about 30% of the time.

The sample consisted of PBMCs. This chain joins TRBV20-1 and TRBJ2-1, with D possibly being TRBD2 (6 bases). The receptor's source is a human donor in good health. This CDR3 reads CSASSGDWQFF. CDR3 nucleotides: TGCAGTGCTAGCTCCGGGGACTGGCAGTTCTTC.